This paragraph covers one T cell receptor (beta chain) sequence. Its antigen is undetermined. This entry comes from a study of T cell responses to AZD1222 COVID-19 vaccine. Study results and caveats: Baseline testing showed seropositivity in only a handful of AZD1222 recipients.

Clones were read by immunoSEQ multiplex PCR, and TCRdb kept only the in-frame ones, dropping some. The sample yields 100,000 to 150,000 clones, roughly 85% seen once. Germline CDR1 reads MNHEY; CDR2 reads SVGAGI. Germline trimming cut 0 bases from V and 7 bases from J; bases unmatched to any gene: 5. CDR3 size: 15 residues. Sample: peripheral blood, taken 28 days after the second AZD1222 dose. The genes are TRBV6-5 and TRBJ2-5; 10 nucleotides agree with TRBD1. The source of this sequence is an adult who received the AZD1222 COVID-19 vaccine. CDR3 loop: CASSYSDRGVRTQYF. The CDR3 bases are TGTGCCAGCAGTTACTCGGACAGGGGGGTGAGGACCCAGTACTTC.